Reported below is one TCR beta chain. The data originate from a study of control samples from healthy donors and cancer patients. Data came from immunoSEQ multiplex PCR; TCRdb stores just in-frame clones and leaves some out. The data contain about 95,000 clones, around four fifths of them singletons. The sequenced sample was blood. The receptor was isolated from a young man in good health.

CDR3 in DNA: TGTGCCAGCAGCTTCTCAGCGACTGCTATCTATGGCTACACCTTC. This translates into CASSFSATAIYGYTF. J is TRBJ1-2 and V is TRBV5-4; no reliable D call. The CDR3 runs 15 residues. Germline-derived CDR1 and CDR2 are SGHNT and YYREEE (reference sequence). Trimming left V 2 bases short and J 4 bases short, with 15 bases between.